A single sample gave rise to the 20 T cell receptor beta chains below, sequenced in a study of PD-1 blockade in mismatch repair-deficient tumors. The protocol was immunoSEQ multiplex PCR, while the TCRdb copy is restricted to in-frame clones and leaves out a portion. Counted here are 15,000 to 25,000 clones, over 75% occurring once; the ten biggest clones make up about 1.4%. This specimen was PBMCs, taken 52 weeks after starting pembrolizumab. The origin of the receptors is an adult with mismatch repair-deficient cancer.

Here the CDR3 DNA reads TGTGCCAGCAGTGAAGTCACAGGGGGAGATGGAAACACCATATATTTT. It yields the protein CASSEVTGGDGNTIYF. The chain uses TRBV2 and TRBJ1-3, with 8 bases fitting TRBD1. V shed 1 base and J 3 bases; nucleotides not matched to a gene: 5. The CDR3 is 16 amino acids. Germline assignment: CDR1 SNHLY and CDR2 FYNNEI. The full variable domain, in which reference TRBV2 and TRBJ1-3 provide the parts outside the CDR3, is EPEVTQTPSHQVTQMGQEVILRCVPISNHLYFYWYRQILGQKVEFLVSFYNNEISEKSEIFDDQFSVERPDGSNFTLKIRSTKLEDSAMYFCASSEVTGGDGNTIYFGEGSWLTVV.

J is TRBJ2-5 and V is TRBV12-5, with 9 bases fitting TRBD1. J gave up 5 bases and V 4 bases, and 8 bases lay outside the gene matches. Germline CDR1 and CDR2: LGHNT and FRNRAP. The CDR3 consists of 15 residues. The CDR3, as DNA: TGTGCTAGTGGTTCATACCGGACAGGGGACGAGACCCAGTACTTC. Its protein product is CASGSYRTGDETQYF.

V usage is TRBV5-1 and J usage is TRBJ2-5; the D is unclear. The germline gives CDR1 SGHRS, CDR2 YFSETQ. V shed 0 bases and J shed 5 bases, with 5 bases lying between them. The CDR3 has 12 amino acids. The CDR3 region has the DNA TGCGCCAGCAGCTTGGCCAGGGAGACCCAGTACTTC. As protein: CASSLARETQYF. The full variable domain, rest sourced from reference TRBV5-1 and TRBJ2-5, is KAGVTQTPRYLIKTRGQQVTLSCSPISGHRSVSWYQQTPGQGLQFLFEYFSETQRNKGNFPGRFSGRQFSNSRSEMNVSTLELGDSALYLCASSLARETQYFGPGTRLLVL.

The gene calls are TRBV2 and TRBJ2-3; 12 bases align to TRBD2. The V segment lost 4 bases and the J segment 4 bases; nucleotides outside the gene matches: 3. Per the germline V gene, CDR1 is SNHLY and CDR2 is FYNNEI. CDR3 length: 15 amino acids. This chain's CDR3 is CASSGLAGEADTQYF. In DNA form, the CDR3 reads TGTGCCAGCAGTGGACTAGCGGGAGAGGCAGATACGCAGTATTTT.

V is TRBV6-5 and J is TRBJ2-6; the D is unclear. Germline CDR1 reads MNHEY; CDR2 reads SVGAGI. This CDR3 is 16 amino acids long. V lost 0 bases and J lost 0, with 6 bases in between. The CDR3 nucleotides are TGTGCCAGCAGTTACTCGAGTAACTCTGGGGCCAACGTCCTGACTTTC. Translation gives CASSYSSNSGANVLTF.

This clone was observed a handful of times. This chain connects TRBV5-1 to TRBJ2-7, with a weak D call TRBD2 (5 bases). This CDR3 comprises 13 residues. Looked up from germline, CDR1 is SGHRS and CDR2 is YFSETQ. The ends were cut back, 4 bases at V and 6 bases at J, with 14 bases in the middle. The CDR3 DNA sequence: TGCGCCAGCAGCCCACTGGTCGGGGTCGAGCAGTACTTC. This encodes CASSPLVGVEQYF. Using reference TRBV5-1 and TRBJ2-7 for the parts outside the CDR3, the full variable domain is KAGVTQTPRYLIKTRGQQVTLSCSPISGHRSVSWYQQTPGQGLQFLFEYFSETQRNKGNFPGRFSGRQFSNSRSEMNVSTLELGDSALYLCASSPLVGVEQYFGPGTRLTVT.

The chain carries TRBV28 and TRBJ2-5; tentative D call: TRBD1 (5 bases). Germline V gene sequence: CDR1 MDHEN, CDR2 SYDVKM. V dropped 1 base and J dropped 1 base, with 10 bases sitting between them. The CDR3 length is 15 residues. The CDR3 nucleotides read TGTGCCAGCAGTTTATCCCTGCAGGGCCAAGAGACCCAGTACTTC. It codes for CASSLSLQGQETQYF. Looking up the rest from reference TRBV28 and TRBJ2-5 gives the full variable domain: DVKVTQSSRYLVKRTGEKVFLECVQDMDHENMFWYRQDPGLGLRLIYFSYDVKMKEKGDIPEGYSVSREKKERFSLILESASTNQTSMYLCASSLSLQGQETQYFGPGTRLLVL.

The CDR3 protein is CASKLKSLAGGNEQFF. The CDR3 DNA is TGTGCCAGCAAGCTAAAGTCGCTAGCGGGAGGCAATGAGCAGTTCTTC. The chain joins TRBV11-2 to TRBJ2-1; 11 nucleotides match TRBD2. J lost 6 bases, V lost 7 bases, and 11 bases had no gene match. Germline values: CDR1 SGHAT, CDR2 FQNNGV. The CDR3 covers 16 residues.

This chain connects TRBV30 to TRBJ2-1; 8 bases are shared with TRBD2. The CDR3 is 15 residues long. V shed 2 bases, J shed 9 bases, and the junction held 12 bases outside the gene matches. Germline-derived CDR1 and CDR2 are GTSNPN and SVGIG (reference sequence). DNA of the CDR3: TGTGCCTGGAGTCCGGCGGGAGGCTCCTTCCGTGAGCAGTTCTTC. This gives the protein CAWSPAGGSFREQFF. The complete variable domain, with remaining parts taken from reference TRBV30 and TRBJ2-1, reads SQTIHQWPATLVQPVGSPLSLECTVEGTSNPNLYWYRQAAGRGLQLLFYSVGIGQISSEVPQNLSASRPQDRQFILSSKKLLLSDSGFYLCAWSPAGGSFREQFFGPGTRLTVL.

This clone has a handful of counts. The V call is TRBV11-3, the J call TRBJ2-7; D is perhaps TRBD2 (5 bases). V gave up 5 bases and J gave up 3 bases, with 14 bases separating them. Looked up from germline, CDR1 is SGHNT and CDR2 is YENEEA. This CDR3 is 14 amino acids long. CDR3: CASSQSGLNYEQYF. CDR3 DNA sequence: TGTGCCAGCAGCCAAAGCGGACTGAACTACGAGCAGTACTTC.

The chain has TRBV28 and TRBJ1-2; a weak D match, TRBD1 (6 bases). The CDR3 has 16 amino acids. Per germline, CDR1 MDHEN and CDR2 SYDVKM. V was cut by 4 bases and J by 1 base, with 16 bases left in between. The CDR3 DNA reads TGTGCCAGCAGTTCTGGACAGCATAATTTTAACTATGGCTACACCTTC. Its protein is CASSSGQHNFNYGYTF.

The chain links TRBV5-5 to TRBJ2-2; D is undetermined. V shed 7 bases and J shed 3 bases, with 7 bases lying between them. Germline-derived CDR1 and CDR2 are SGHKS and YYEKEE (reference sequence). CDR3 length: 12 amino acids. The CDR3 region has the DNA TGTGCCAGCGGCAGGCACACCGGGGAGCTGTTTTTT. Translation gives CASGRHTGELFF.

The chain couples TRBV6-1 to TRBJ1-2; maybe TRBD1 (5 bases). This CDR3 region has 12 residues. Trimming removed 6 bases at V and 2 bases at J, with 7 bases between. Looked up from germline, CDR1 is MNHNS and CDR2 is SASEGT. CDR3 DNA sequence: TGTGCCAGCAGGAGACAGAACTATGGCTACACCTTC. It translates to CASRRQNYGYTF.

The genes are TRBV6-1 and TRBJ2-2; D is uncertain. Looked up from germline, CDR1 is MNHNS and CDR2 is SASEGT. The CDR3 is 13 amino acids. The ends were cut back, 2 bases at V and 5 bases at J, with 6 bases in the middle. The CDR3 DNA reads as TGTGCCAGCAGTGAACACGGGACCGGGGAGCTGTTTTTT. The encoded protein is CASSEHGTGELFF.

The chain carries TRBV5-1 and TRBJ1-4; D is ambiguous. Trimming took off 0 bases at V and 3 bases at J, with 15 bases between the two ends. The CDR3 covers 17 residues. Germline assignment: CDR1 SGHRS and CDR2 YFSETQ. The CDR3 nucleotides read TGCGCCAGCAGCTTGGGATCCGGGAAGCGGTCTAATGAAAAACTGTTTTTT. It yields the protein CASSLGSGKRSNEKLFF.

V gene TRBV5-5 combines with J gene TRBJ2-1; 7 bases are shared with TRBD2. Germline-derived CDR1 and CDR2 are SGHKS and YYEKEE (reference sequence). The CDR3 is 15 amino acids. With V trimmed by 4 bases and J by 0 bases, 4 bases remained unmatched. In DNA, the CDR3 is TGTGCCAGCAGCCAGCGGGGTAGCTCCTACAATGAGCAGTTCTTC. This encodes CASSQRGSSYNEQFF.

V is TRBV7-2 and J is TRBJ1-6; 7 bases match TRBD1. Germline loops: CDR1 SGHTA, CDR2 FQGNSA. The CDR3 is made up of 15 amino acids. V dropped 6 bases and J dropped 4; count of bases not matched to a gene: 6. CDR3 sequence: CASRPQQGYNSPLHF. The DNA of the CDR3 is TGTGCCAGCAGACCTCAACAGGGGTATAATTCACCCCTCCACTTT.

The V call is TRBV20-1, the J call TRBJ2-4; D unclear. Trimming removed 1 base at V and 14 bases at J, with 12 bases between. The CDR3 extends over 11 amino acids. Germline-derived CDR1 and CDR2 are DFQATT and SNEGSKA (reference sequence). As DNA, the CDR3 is TGCAGTGCTAGAGTGGGCAGTCTGAAGTACTTC. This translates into CSARVGSLKYF.

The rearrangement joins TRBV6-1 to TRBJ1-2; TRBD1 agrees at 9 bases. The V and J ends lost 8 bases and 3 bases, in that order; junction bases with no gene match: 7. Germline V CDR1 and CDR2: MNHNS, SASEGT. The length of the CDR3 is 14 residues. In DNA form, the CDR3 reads TGTGCCAGCGGGGGACAGGGAGGTGACTATGGCTACACCTTC. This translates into CASGGQGGDYGYTF.

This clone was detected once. The DNA for the CDR3 is TGTGCCAGCACGTTAACAGGGCTAGATTCACCCCTCCACTTT. This gives the protein CASTLTGLDSPLHF. The chain couples TRBV27 to TRBJ1-6; a possible D gene is TRBD1 (6 bases). The germline V gene has CDR1 MNHEY and CDR2 SMNVEV (reference sequence). The CDR3 consists of 14 residues. V dropped 7 bases and J dropped 8 bases, with 15 bases sitting between them.